Presented here are 3 T cell receptor beta chains from one specimen sequenced in a study of cytomegalovirus exposure and HLA in healthy donors. Researchers ran the PCR with 60 Vbeta and 13 Jbeta primers. Here immunoSEQ multiplex PCR was the method, and the copy in TCRdb shows in-frame clones only, minus some. The sample contains about 160,000 clones, approximately 80% of which appear only once. Sequencing was done on a sample of PBMCs. These receptors all come from a woman aged 18-29 years in good health and CMV-seronegative.

The chain recombines TRBV6-5 with TRBJ2-3; no clear D gene. CDR3 size: 14 residues. Germline V lookup: CDR1 MNHEY, CDR2 SVGAGI. With 2 bases removed from V and 1 base from J, the gap between germline ends came to 7 bases. The CDR3 nucleotides read TGTGCCAGCAGTTACAGCGTTGGCACAGATACGCAGTATTTT. It encodes CASSYSVGTDTQYF.

The chain joins TRBV7-9 to TRBJ1-1; D is possibly TRBD1 (6 bases). CDR3 size: 15 residues. Germline V CDR1 and CDR2: SEHNR, FQNEAQ (reference sequence). V lost 8 bases and J lost 2, with 18 bases in between. The CDR3 sequence is CASRHTGTRNTEAFF. Written as DNA, the CDR3 is TGTGCCAGCCGACACACCGGGACACGAAACACTGAAGCTTTCTTT.

V is TRBV7-8 and J is TRBJ2-2; D is unresolved. The CDR3 sequence is 15 residues long. V lost 5 bases and J lost 1, with 11 bases in between. Germline V gene lookup returns CDR1 SGHVS and CDR2 FQNEAQ. The CDR3 DNA is TGTGCCAGCAGCGGCCAAATCTGGAACACCGGGGAGCTGTTTTTT. It yields the protein CASSGQIWNTGELFF.